Listed below are T cell receptor beta chains from one sample, sequenced in a study of blood T cell repertoires in COVID-19. Here immunoSEQ multiplex PCR was the method, and the copy in TCRdb shows in-frame clones only, minus some. The sample lists almost 85,000 clones, about 89% occurring once. Sequencing was performed on PBMCs or T cells enriched from blood (not recorded which). Every receptor here comes from a woman between 45 and 60 years old with acute COVID-19. Each CDR3 is given with its conserved first and last residue. A D gene is named only where the DNA matches it firmly. For some rows the clone size is stated as once, few or many, or as a class when expanded; others skip it.

cdr3_nt cdr3_aa clone_size j_call v_call d_call
TGCGCCAGCAGCCCAAACAGGGATGGAGAGACCCAGTACTTC CASSPNRDGETQYF once TRBJ2-5 TRBV4-1 NA
TGTGCCAGCAGCTTTGAGGGGCAGGGGTTCTACGAGCAGTACTTC CASSFEGQGFYEQYF NA TRBJ2-7 TRBV5-5 NA
TGTGCCACTAGTGGACAGGGTGGGGACTATGGCTACACCTTC CATSGQGGDYGYTF NA TRBJ1-2 TRBV19 TRBD1
TGTGCCAGCAGCACCGGACAGACCTACACCTTC CASSTGQTYTF few TRBJ1-2 TRBV9 NA
TGTGCCAGCAGTTACTCGAGGGGGGGCGCGGGAGCTTTCTTT CASSYSRGGAGAFF NA TRBJ1-1 TRBV6-5 NA
TGCGCCAGCATGGTATCTAGCGGACTCTACAATGAGCAGTTCTTC CASMVSSGLYNEQFF NA TRBJ2-1 TRBV4-1 TRBD2
TGTGCCAGCAGCTTGGACTTAGCAACTAATGAAAAACTGTTTTTT CASSLDLATNEKLFF once TRBJ1-4 TRBV7-9 NA
TGTGCCAGCAGTACCACAGGGCTCGGCTACACCTTC CASSTTGLGYTF NA TRBJ1-2 TRBV27 NA
TGTGCCAGCAATGGGGCGGAGCAATTCAACAATGAGCAGTTCTTC CASNGAEQFNNEQFF NA TRBJ2-1 TRBV11-1 NA
TGTGCCAGCAGCGTGACAGGACATAGCAATCAGCCCCAGCATTTT CASSVTGHSNQPQHF NA TRBJ1-5 TRBV9 NA
TGCAGCGTGCCGGTGAACACTGAAGCTTTCTTT CSVPVNTEAFF NA TRBJ1-1 TRBV29-1 NA
TGTGCCAGCAGCCCCAGGGGACTAGCCACAGATACGCAGTATTTT CASSPRGLATDTQYF NA TRBJ2-3 TRBV7-2 TRBD2
TGTGCCAGCAGACGCTCGGGTGGGGCAGGGGGCTACACCTTC CASRRSGGAGGYTF NA TRBJ1-2 TRBV5-6 NA
TGTGCCAGCAGTTCCCCCGGGGGGGCAGCCTACGAGCAGTACTTC CASSSPGGAAYEQYF NA TRBJ2-7 TRBV28 TRBD2
TGTGCCAGCAGCTACCAACCAGATTCACCCCTCCACTTT CASSYQPDSPLHF few TRBJ1-6 TRBV7-3 NA
TGTGCCAGCAGCCGAGGACTAGCGGGAGGGGTGCAGTACTTC CASSRGLAGGVQYF NA TRBJ2-7 TRBV3-1/TRBV3-2 TRBD2
TGTGCCAGCAGCCAAACGGGACAGCCCTACGAGCAGTACTTC CASSQTGQPYEQYF NA TRBJ2-7 TRBV4-2 TRBD1
TGTGCCAGCAGCCCCCGGGACAGGGACAACTATGGCTACACCTTC CASSPRDRDNYGYTF NA TRBJ1-2 TRBV5-4 TRBD1
TGTGCCAGCAGCTCCTTCGGACTAGCGGACAATGAGCAGTTCTTC CASSSFGLADNEQFF NA TRBJ2-1 TRBV11-2 TRBD2
TGTGCCAGCATTGGACTCTCTGGGGCCAACGTCCTGACTTTC CASIGLSGANVLTF NA TRBJ2-6 TRBV6-5 NA
TGTGCCAGCGGTAAGGGACAACCCTACGAGCAGTACTTC CASGKGQPYEQYF NA TRBJ2-7 TRBV7-2 NA
TGTGCCAGCAGCCGGGACAGGGAGACCCAGTACTTC CASSRDRETQYF NA TRBJ2-5 TRBV11-2 TRBD1
TGTGCCAGCAGCTTCGGAACAGGGGGGGACACTGAAGCTTTCTTT CASSFGTGGDTEAFF NA TRBJ1-1 TRBV5-4 TRBD1
TGTGCCAGCAGCCAAGAGGATAGCGGGGCCCCATCGTTCTTC CASSQEDSGAPSFF NA TRBJ2-1 TRBV3-1/TRBV3-2 TRBD2
TGTGCCAGCAGTTACTCGACAGGGGCCTACGAGCAGTACTTC CASSYSTGAYEQYF NA TRBJ2-7 TRBV6-5 TRBD1
TGTGCCAGCAAAAAGACAGAAAACTATGGCTACACCTTC CASKKTENYGYTF NA TRBJ1-2 TRBV5-6 NA
TGCGCCAGCAGCCAAGAATCGGCGCGGAGCACTGAAGCTTTCTTT CASSQESARSTEAFF NA TRBJ1-1 TRBV4-3 NA
TGTGCCAGCAGTTATTCTGGCGGAGGGGGCGATGAGCAGTTCTTC CASSYSGGGGDEQFF NA TRBJ2-1 TRBV6-5 NA
TGTGCCAGCAGTCAGAGCCGGGACAGGTTGACTGGCTACACCTTC CASSQSRDRLTGYTF NA TRBJ1-2 TRBV6-2/TRBV6-3 TRBD1
TGTGCCAGCAGTTTATACCAGGGGAGCACCGGGGAGCTGTTTTTT CASSLYQGSTGELFF NA TRBJ2-2 TRBV27 NA
TGTGCCAGCAGCTTAAGCGGCTATGGCTACACCTTC CASSLSGYGYTF NA TRBJ1-2 TRBV7-9 NA
TGTGCCAGTAGTCGTCGCGGCGGGGAGGAAAACACTGAAGCTTTCTTT CASSRRGGEENTEAFF NA TRBJ1-1 TRBV19 NA
TGTGCCAGCAGCTCGACAGGCTACGAGCAGTACTTC CASSSTGYEQYF NA TRBJ2-7 TRBV7-6 NA
TGTGCCTGGGATGGACAGGCGGGGGGGACCCAGTACTTC CAWDGQAGGTQYF NA TRBJ2-5 TRBV30 NA
TGCGCCAGCAGCCTTCAGGGGGGCCGCACCGGGGAGCTGTTTTTT CASSLQGGRTGELFF NA TRBJ2-2 TRBV4-1 NA
TGTGCCAGCAGGGAGTTTGGGAATTCACCCCTCCACTTT CASREFGNSPLHF NA TRBJ1-6 TRBV27 NA
TGTGCCAGCAGCCCCCGGAGGGAAACTGAAGCTTTCTTT CASSPRRETEAFF NA TRBJ1-1 TRBV7-2 NA
TGTGCCAGTAGTCGCAGGGGCACTGAAGCTTTCTTT CASSRRGTEAFF NA TRBJ1-1 TRBV19 NA
TGTGCCAGCAGTTTAAAGGGAGATACTGAAGCTTTCTTT CASSLKGDTEAFF NA TRBJ1-1 TRBV12-3/TRBV12-4 NA
TGTGCCAGCAGCGTAGTGGGTAGTGGAAGTGCGGGAGATACGCAGTATTTT CASSVVGSGSAGDTQYF NA TRBJ2-3 TRBV9 NA
TGTGCCAGCAGCGTAGTTAAAAGCCCGACTAGCGGGATTCCTGGGGCCAAAAACATTCAGTACTTC CASSVVKSPTSGIPGAKNIQYF NA TRBJ2-4 TRBV9 TRBD2
TGTGCCAGCACAATAGTCAACGATTACAATGAGCAGTTCTTC CASTIVNDYNEQFF NA TRBJ2-1 TRBV28 NA
TGTGCCAGCTCACGGGGGGGAGAAATGAACACTGAAGCTTTCTTT CASSRGGEMNTEAFF NA TRBJ1-1 TRBV18 NA
TGTGCCACCAGTGATAAACCGGGACTCTCCAATGAGCAGTTCTTC CATSDKPGLSNEQFF NA TRBJ2-1 TRBV24-1 NA
TGTGCCAGTAGAGCGGCTTTCAATTCACCCCTCCACTTT CASRAAFNSPLHF NA TRBJ1-6 TRBV19 NA
TGCGCCAGCAATGCGGGAATAGCAACAGATACGCAGTATTTT CASNAGIATDTQYF once TRBJ2-3 TRBV10-1 NA
TGTGCCAGCAGTTCTCAGGGGGCGGTAAAAACTGAAGCTTTCTTT CASSSQGAVKTEAFF NA TRBJ1-1 TRBV6-5 TRBD1
TGTGCCAGCAGCTTAGTAGGGGGCTCCACAGATACGCAGTATTTT CASSLVGGSTDTQYF once TRBJ2-3 TRBV11-3 TRBD1
TGTGCCAGCAGCTTTGCTAGCGTGGTAGAGACCCAGTACTTC CASSFASVVETQYF NA TRBJ2-5 TRBV7-9 NA
TGTGCCAGCAGTCCCCAACTAGCGGCCGTCTACGAGCAGTACTTC CASSPQLAAVYEQYF NA TRBJ2-7 TRBV2 TRBD2
TGCGCCAGCAGCCAAGATTCCCGGACTAGCGGCAGCACAGATACGCAGTATTTT CASSQDSRTSGSTDTQYF NA TRBJ2-3 TRBV4-1 TRBD2
TGTGCCAGCAGTTTATCATCGGGAGTCAAGTACGAGCAGTACTTC CASSLSSGVKYEQYF NA TRBJ2-7 TRBV27 NA
TGTGCCAGTAGGGACGAAGTAAGGGACAGTTCTGGCTACACCTTC CASRDEVRDSSGYTF NA TRBJ1-2 TRBV19 TRBD1
TGTGCCAGCAGTTACAGGACAGGGAATGAAAAACTGTTTTTT CASSYRTGNEKLFF NA TRBJ1-4 TRBV6-5 TRBD1
TGTGCCAGCAGCCATCCTGGCGGCGTCACCGAGGACTATGGCTACACCTTC CASSHPGGVTEDYGYTF NA TRBJ1-2 TRBV4-2 NA